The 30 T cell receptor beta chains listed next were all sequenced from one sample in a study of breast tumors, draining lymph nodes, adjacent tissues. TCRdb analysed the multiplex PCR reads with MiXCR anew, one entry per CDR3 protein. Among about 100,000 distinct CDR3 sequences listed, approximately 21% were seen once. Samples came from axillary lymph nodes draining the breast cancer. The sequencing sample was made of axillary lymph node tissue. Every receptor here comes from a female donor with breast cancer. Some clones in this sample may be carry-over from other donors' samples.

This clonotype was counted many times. The CDR3 sequence: CASKQGSSGANVLTF. CDR3 coding DNA: TGTGCCAGCAAACAGGGATCCTCTGGGGCCAACGTCCTGACTTTC. The chain joins TRBV19 to TRBJ2-6; a weak D match, TRBD1 (6 bases). The length of the CDR3 is 15 residues. The germline CDR1 and CDR2 sequences are LNHDA and SQIVND (reference sequence). V was shortened by 9 bases and J by 0 bases, with 12 bases between the two germline ends.

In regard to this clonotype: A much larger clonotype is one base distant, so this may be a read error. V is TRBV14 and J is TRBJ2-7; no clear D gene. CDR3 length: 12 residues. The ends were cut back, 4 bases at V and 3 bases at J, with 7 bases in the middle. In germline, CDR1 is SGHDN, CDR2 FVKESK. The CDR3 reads CASSLSNYEQYF. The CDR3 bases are TGTGCCAGCAGCCTTTCAAACTACGAGCAGTACTTC.

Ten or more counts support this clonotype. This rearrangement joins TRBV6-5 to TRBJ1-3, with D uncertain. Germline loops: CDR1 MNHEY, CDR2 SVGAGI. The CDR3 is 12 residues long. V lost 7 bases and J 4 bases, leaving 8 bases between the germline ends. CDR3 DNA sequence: TGTGCCAGCACTCCGGGGGGAAACACCATATATTTT. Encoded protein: CASTPGGNTIYF.

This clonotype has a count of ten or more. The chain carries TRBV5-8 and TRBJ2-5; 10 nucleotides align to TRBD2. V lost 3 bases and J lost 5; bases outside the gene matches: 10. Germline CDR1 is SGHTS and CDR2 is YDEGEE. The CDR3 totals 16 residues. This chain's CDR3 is CASSSPPGLASETQYF. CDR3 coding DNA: TGTGCCAGCAGCTCTCCACCGGGACTAGCGTCGGAGACCCAGTACTTC.

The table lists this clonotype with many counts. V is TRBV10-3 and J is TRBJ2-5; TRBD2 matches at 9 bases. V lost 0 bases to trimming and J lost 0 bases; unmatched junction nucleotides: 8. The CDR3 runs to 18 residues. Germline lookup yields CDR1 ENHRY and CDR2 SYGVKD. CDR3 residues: CAISESIPVAGDQETQYF. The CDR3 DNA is TGTGCCATCAGTGAGTCGATTCCGGTAGCGGGGGACCAAGAGACCCAGTACTTC.

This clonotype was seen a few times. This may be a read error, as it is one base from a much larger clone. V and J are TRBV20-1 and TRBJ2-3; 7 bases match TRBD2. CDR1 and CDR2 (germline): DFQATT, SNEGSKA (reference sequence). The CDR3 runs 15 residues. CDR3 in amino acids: CSAPRLAPSPDTQCF. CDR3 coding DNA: TGCAGTGCTCCGCGACTAGCCCCTAGTCCAGATACGCAGTGTTTT.

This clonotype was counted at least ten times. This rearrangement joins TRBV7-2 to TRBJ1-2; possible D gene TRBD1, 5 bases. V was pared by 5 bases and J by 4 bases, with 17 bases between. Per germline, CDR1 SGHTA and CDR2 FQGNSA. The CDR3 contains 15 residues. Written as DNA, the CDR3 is TGTGCCAGCAGCCCAATCCGGGACTCCAGCTATGGCTACACCTTC. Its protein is CASSPIRDSSYGYTF.

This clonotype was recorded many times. CDR3 nucleotide sequence: TGTGCCAGCAGCACTCCCTCGGCTAATGAAAAACTGTTTTTT. Encoded protein: CASSTPSANEKLFF. The chain uses TRBV2 and TRBJ1-4; D gene unclear. The V end lost 6 bases, the J end lost 3 bases, and 11 bases lay between the germline ends. The CDR3 is 14 residues long. Germline V gives CDR1 SNHLY, CDR2 FYNNEI.

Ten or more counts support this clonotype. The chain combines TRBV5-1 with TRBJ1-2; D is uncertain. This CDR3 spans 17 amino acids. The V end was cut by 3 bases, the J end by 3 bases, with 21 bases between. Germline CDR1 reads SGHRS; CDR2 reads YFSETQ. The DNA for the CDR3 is TGCGCCAGCAGCTACGCCGGCAGCCCTAGTGGGGACTATGGCTACACCTTC. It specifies CASSYAGSPSGDYGYTF.

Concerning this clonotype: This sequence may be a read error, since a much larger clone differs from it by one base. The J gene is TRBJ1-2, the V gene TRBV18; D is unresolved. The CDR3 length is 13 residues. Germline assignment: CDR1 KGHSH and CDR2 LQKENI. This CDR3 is CASSPDTNYGHTF. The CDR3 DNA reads TGTGCCAGCTCACCAGATACCAACTATGGCCACACCTTC. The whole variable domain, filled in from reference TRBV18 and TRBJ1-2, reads NAGVMQNPRHLVRRRGQEARLRCSPMKGHSHVYWYRQLPEEGLKFMVYLQKENIIDESGMPKERFSAEFPKEGPSILRIQQVVRGDSAAYFCASSPDTNYGHTFGSGTRLTVV.

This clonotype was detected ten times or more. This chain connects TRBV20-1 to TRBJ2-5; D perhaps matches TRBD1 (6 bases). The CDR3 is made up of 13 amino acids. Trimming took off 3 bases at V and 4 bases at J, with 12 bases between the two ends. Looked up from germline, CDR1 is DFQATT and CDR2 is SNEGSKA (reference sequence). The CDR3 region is CSASLPGAETQYF. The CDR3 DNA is TGCAGTGCTAGTCTCCCAGGGGCAGAGACCCAGTACTTC.

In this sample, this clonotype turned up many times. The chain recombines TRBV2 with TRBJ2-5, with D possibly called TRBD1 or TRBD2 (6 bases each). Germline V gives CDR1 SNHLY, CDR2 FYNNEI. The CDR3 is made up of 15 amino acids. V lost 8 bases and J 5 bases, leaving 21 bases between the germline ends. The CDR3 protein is CASSRSRGRQETQYF. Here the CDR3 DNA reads TGTGCCAGCTCCCGGTCCCGGGGGCGGCAGGAGACCCAGTACTTC. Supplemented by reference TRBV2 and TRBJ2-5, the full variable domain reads EPEVTQTPSHQVTQMGQEVILRCVPISNHLYFYWYRQILGQKVEFLVSFYNNEISEKSEIFDDQFSVERPDGSNFTLKIRSTKLEDSAMYFCASSRSRGRQETQYFGPGTRLLVL.

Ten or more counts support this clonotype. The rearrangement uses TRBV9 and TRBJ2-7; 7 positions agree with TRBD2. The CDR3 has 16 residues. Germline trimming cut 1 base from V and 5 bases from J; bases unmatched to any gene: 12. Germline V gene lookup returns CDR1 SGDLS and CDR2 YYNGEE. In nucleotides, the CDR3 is TGTGCCAGCAGCGTAACCCCCCATGCGGGAGAGGACGAGCAGTACTTC. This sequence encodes CASSVTPHAGEDEQYF. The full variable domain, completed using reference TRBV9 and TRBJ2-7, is DSGVTQTPKHLITATGQRVTLRCSPRSGDLSVYWYQQSLDQGLQFLIQYYNGEERAKGNILERFSAQQFPDLHSELNLSSLELGDSALYFCASSVTPHAGEDEQYFGPGTRLTVT.

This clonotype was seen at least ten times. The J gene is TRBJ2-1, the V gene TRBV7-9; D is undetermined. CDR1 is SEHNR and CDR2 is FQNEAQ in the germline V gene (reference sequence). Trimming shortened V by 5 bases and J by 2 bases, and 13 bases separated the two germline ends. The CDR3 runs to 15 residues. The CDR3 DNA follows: TGTGCCAGCAGCCATACAGCTAAACCCTACAATGAGCAGTTCTTC. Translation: CASSHTAKPYNEQFF.

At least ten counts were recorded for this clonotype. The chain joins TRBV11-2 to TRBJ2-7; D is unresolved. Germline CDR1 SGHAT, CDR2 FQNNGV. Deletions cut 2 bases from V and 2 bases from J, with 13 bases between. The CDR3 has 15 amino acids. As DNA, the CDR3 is TGTGCCAGCAGCTTATTACTGTTTCCAACCTACGAGCAGTACTTC. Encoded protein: CASSLLLFPTYEQYF.

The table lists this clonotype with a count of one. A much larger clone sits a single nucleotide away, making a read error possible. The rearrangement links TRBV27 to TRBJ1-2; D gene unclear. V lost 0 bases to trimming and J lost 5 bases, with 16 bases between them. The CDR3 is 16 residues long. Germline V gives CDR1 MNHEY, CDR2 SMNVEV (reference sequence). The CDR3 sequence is CASSLSMRILNYGYTF. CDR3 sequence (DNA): TGTGCCAGCAGTTTATCAATGAGGATCCTTAATTATGGCTACACCTTC.

Written as DNA, the CDR3 is TGTGCCTGGAGTTTGGGACAGTACAATGAGCAGTTCTTC. Translation gives CAWSLGQYNEQFF. V usage is TRBV30 and J usage is TRBJ2-1; TRBD1 aligns across 7 bases. Germline lookup yields CDR1 GTSNPN and CDR2 SVGIG (reference sequence). Germline trimming cut 2 bases from V and 4 bases from J; bases unmatched to any gene: 2. The length of the CDR3 is 13 residues. Complete variable domain (other parts from reference TRBV30 and TRBJ2-1): SQTIHQWPATLVQPVGSPLSLECTVEGTSNPNLYWYRQAAGRGLQLLFYSVGIGQISSEVPQNLSASRPQDRQFILSSKKLLLSDSGFYLCAWSLGQYNEQFFGPGTRLTVL.

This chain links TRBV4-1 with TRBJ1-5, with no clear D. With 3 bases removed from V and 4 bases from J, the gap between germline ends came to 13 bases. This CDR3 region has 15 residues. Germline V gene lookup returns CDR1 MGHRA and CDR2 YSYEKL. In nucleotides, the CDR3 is TGCGCCAGCAGCCACGAACAGACGGAAAATCAGCCCCAGCATTTT. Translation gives CASSHEQTENQPQHF.

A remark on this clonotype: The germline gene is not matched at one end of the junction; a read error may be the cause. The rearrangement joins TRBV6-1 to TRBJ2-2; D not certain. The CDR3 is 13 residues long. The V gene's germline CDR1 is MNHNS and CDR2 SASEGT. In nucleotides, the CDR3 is TGTGCCTGCAGCTCACCAGGTACCGGGGAGCTGTTTTTT. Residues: CACSSPGTGELFF.

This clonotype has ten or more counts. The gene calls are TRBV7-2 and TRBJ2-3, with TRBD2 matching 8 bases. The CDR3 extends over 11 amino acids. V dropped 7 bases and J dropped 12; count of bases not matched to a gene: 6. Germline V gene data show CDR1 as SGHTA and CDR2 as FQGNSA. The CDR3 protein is CASNTGGEQYF. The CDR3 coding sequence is TGTGCCAGCAACACGGGAGGGGAACAGTATTTT.

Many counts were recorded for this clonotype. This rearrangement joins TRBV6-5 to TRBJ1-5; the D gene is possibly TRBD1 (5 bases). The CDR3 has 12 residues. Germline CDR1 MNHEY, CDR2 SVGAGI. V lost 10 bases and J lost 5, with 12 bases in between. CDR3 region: CATRDGYQPQHF. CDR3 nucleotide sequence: TGTGCCACCCGGGACGGTTATCAGCCCCAGCATTTT.

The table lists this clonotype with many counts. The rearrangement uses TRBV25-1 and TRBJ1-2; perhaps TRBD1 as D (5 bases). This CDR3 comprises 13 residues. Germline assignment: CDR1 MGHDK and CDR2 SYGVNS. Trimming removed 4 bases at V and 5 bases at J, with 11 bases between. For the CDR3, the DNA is TGTGCCAGCAGTGGGAGGGACGGATATGGCTACACCTTC. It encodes CASSGRDGYGYTF.

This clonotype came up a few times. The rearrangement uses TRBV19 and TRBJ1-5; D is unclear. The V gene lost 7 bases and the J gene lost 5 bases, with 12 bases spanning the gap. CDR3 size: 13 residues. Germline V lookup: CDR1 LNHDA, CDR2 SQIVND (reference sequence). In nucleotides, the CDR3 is TGTGCCAGTAATGAGGACGGAGATCAGCCCCAGCATTTT. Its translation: CASNEDGDQPQHF.

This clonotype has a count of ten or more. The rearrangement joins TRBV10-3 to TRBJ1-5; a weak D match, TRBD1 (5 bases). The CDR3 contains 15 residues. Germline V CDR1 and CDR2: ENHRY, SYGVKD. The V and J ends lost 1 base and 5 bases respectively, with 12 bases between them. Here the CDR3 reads CAISEFGTRDQPQHF. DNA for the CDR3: TGTGCCATCAGTGAGTTCGGGACTCGGGATCAGCCCCAGCATTTT.

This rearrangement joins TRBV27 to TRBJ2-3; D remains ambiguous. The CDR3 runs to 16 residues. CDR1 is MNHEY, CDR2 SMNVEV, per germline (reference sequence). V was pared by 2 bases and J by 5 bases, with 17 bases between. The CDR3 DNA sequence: TGTGCCAGCAGTTTAGGGTTATCCCTCGGGCTAGATACGCAGTATTTT. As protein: CASSLGLSLGLDTQYF.

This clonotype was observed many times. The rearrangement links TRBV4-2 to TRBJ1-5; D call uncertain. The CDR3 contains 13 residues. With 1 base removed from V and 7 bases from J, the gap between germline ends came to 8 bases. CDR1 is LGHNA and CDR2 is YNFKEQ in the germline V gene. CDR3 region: CASSQGNSQPQHF. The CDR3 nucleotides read TGTGCCAGCAGCCAAGGCAATTCGCAGCCCCAGCATTTT.

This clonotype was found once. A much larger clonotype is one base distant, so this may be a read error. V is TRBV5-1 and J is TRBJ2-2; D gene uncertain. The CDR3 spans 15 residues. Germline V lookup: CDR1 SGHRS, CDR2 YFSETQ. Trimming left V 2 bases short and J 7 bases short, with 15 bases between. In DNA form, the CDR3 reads TGCGCCAGCAGCTTACTGGGATCGAAGGACGGGGAGCTGTTTTTT. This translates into CASSLLGSKDGELFF.

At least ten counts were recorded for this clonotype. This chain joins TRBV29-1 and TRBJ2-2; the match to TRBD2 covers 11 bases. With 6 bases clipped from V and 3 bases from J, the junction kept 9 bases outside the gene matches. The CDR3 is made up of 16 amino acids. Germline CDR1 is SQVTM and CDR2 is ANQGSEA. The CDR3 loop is CSVATWTSGYTGELFF. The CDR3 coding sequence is TGCAGCGTCGCAACCTGGACTAGCGGGTACACCGGGGAGCTGTTTTTT.

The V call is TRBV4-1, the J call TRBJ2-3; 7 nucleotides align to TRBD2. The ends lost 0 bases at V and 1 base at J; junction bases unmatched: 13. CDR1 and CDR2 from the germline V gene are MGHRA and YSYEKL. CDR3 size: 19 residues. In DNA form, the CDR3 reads TGCGCCAGCAGCCAAGATAGGTATGGGCAGAGCGGGGGCACAGATACGCAGTATTTT. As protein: CASSQDRYGQSGGTDTQYF.

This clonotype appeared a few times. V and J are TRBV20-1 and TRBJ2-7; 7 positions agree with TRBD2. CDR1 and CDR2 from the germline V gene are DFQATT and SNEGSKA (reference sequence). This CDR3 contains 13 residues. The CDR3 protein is CGIRRESTYEQYF. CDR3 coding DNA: TGCGGGATCCGGCGGGAGAGTACCTACGAGCAGTACTTC.